The present T cell receptor (beta chain) was sequenced within a study of regulatory T cells in long-lasting Graves disease. This sample's time point: newly diagnosed GD, antithyroid drugs for less than 3 months. From RNA extracted from PBMCs, the TCR library was made. This CDR3 contains 16 residues. V lost 6 bases and J lost 7; bases outside the gene matches: 12. Combining iRepertoire HTBI primers with Arm-PCR of CDR3 regions, the authors built TCR beta libraries. MiXCR was run by TCRdb on the multiplex PCR reads, yielding one entry per CDR3 protein. This sample has 350,000 to 500,000 distinct CDR3 sequences, with about 15% found just once. Study observations and caveats: It is possible that accuracy was reduced by the small size of the sample.

This clonotype was seen a handful of times. Its matching antigen is unknown. These data are also associated with another study on T cells in Graves' hyperthyroidism and ophthalmopathy. That paper adds: Among clonotypes expanded in thyroid above 0.001, most were also found in blood.

The V call is TRBV12-3 or TRBV12-4, the J call TRBJ1-5; TRBD1 matches 10 bases. Sequencing was performed on peripheral blood mononuclear cells (PBMCs), taken at new diagnosis, from a patient treated with antithyroid drugs. The TCR originated in a woman in her 50s with Graves disease. This CDR3 reads CASSYSSGTGDQPQHF. The DNA for the CDR3 is TGTGCCAGCAGCTATTCTTCCGGGACAGGGGACCAGCCCCAGCATTTT.